Listed here are 9 T cell receptor beta chains from one sample, sequenced in a study of CD8+CD57+ T cells in acquired aplastic anemia. The template for TCR beta VDJ and CDR3 sequence profiling was genomic DNA. Via MiXCR, TCRdb re-called the reads, giving one row per CDR3 protein. The sample records 200,000 to 300,000 distinct CDR3 sequences, 82% being singletons. Flow cytometry had shown expanded CD8+CD57+ cells in the patients chosen for sequencing. Sequencing used sorted CD4+, CD8+, or CD8+CD57+ T cells (not recorded which) from PBMCs. The receptors originated from a human donor with aplastic anemia.

V usage is TRBV9 and J usage is TRBJ2-3; D assignment may be TRBD1 or TRBD2 (6 bases each). Germline V CDR1 and CDR2: SGDLS, YYNGEE. The CDR3 consists of 15 residues. Trimming took off 4 bases at V and 11 bases at J, with 23 bases between the two ends. CDR3 bases: TGTGCCAGCAGCTTAAGGGGGGCCAGCCGCAATCAGCAGTATTTT. Protein sequence: CASSLRGASRNQQYF.

The J gene is TRBJ1-1, the V gene TRBV7-9; D might be TRBD1 (5 bases). Germline V CDR1 and CDR2: SEHNR, FQNEAQ (reference sequence). Trimming left V 0 bases short and J 14 bases short, with 22 bases between. The CDR3 has 15 amino acids. CDR3 loop: CASSLAVSYGAKVFF. CDR3 in DNA: TGTGCCAGCAGCTTAGCTGTAAGCTACGGGGCCAAAGTCTTCTTT.

The sample holds a few counts of this clonotype. The V call is TRBV6-1, the J call TRBJ2-5, with 10 positions matching TRBD2. Germline V gives CDR1 MNHNS, CDR2 SASEGT. The CDR3 runs 15 residues. Trimming took 5 bases from V and 4 from J; bases not matched to a gene: 7. The CDR3 DNA is TGTGCCAGCAGTCTTAGCGGGGGGTTAGGAGAGACCCAGTACTTC. This sequence encodes CASSLSGGLGETQYF.

The genes are TRBV5-4 and TRBJ2-1; 8 nucleotides match TRBD2. Germline CDR1 is SGHNT and CDR2 is YYREEE (reference sequence). The CDR3 loop spans 15 amino acids. Losses at the gene ends were 2 bases for V and 6 bases for J; bases not matched to a gene: 7. The CDR3 DNA follows: TGTGCCAGCAGCTTTACTAGCGGCCCGATCAATGAGCAGTTCTTC. Translating it yields CASSFTSGPINEQFF.

On this clonotype itself: The junction shows a germline mismatch at one end, possibly a read error. The chain uses TRBV7-2 and TRBJ2-1; unclear D gene. Germline lookup yields CDR1 SGHTA and CDR2 FQGNSA. The CDR3 has 14 amino acids. The CDR3 sequence: CAGSSQPSYNEQFF. The DNA for the CDR3 is TGTGCCGGCAGCTCACAGCCCTCCTACAATGAGCAGTTCTTC.

This clonotype was counted at least ten times. The chain combines TRBV4-1 with TRBJ1-5, with a tentative D call TRBD1 (5 bases). Germline lookup yields CDR1 MGHRA and CDR2 YSYEKL. The CDR3 loop spans 16 amino acids. Trimming took 0 bases from V and 4 from J, leaving 13 bases between them. CDR3: CASSQETGLVNQPQHF. The CDR3 DNA reads TGCGCCAGCAGCCAAGAAACAGGCTTGGTAAATCAGCCCCAGCATTTT.

This chain connects TRBV7-2 to TRBJ2-7; D is uncertain. The CDR3 has 13 residues. CDR1 and CDR2 (germline): SGHTA, FQGNSA. CDR3 sequence reads: CASRDRGAEKQYV. The CDR3, as DNA: TGTGCCAGCAGGGATAGAGGCGCGGAGAAGCAGTACGTT.

Here the CDR3 DNA reads TGTGCCAGCAGCTTTCGTCGAGACGGCACAGATACGCAGTATTTT. Its protein is CASSFRRDGTDTQYF. The V call is TRBV7-8, the J call TRBJ2-3; D is uncertain. The V gene lost 3 bases and the J gene lost 1 base, with 11 bases spanning the gap. CDR3 size: 15 residues. Germline assignment: CDR1 SGHVS and CDR2 FQNEAQ.

This clonotype has just one count. Likely a read error: the CDR3 ends without its conserved phenylalanine or tryptophan. The DNA is omitted, as the CDR3 cannot be located on it reliably, and the CDR3 follows TCRdb's listing. J is TRBJ2-3 and V is TRBV7-3; TRBD1, as called in the table, went unchecked against the DNA. The CDR3 has 13 amino acids, counting both end residues. Germline V gives CDR1 SGHTA, CDR2 FQGTGA. The CDR3 protein is CASSVGGADNPQY.